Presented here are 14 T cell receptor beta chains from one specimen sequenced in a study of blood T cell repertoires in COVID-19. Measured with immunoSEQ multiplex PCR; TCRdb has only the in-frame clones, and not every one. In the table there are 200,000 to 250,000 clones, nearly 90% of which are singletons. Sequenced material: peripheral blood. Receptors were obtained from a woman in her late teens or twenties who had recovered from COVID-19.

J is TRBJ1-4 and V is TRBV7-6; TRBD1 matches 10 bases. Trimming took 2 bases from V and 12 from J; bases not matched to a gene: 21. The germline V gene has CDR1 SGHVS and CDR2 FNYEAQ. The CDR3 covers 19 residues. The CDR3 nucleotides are TGTGCCAGCAGCTTACCACTCCTTAACCCAGACAGGGGGCGAGAGGAACTGTTTTTT. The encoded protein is CASSLPLLNPDRGREELFF. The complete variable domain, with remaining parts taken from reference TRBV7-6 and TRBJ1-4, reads GAGVSQSPRYKVTKRGQDVALRCDPISGHVSLYWYRQALGQGPEFLTYFNYEAQQDKSGLPNDRFSAERPEGSISTLTIQRTEQRDSAMYRCASSLPLLNPDRGREELFFGSGTQLSVL.

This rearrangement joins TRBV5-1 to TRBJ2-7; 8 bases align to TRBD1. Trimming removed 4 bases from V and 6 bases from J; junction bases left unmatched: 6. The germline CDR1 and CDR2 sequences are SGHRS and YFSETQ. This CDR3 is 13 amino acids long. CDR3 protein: CASSQDRVAEQYF. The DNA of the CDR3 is TGCGCCAGCAGCCAGGACAGGGTCGCCGAGCAGTACTTC. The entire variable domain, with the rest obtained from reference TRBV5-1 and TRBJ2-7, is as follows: KAGVTQTPRYLIKTRGQQVTLSCSPISGHRSVSWYQQTPGQGLQFLFEYFSETQRNKGNFPGRFSGRQFSNSRSEMNVSTLELGDSALYLCASSQDRVAEQYFGPGTRLTVT.

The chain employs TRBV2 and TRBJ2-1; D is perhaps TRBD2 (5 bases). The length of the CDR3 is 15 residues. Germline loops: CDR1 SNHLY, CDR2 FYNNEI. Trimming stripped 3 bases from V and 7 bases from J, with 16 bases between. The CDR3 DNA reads TGTGCCAGCAGTGAGATGGGAGTCTCCCAGAATGAGCAGTTCTTC. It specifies CASSEMGVSQNEQFF.

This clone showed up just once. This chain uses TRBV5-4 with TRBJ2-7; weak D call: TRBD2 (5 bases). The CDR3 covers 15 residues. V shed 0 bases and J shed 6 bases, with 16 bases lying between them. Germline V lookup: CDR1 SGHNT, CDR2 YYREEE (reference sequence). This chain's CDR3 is CASSLVRGGTTEQYF. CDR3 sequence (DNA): TGTGCCAGCAGCTTGGTTCGTGGAGGTACCACCGAGCAGTACTTC. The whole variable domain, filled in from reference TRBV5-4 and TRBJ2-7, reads ETGVTQSPTHLIKTRGQQVTLRCSSQSGHNTVSWYQQALGQGPQFIFQYYREEENGRGNFPPRFSGLQFPNYSSELNVNALELDDSALYLCASSLVRGGTTEQYFGPGTRLTVT.

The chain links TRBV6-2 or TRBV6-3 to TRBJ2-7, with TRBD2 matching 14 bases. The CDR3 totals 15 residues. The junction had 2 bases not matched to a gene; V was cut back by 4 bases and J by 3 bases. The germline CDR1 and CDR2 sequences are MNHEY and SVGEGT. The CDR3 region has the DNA TGTGCCAGCAGTTCGGGACTAGCGGGAGACTACGAGCAGTACTTC. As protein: CASSSGLAGDYEQYF.

DNA for the CDR3: TGCAGTGCCGGCGGGGGGTATGGCTACACCTTC. It is translated as CSAGGGYGYTF. The gene calls are TRBV20-1 and TRBJ1-2, with D tentatively TRBD1 (5 bases). Trimming shortened V by 6 bases and J by 5 bases, and 10 bases separated the two germline ends. Germline V CDR1 and CDR2: DFQATT, SNEGSKA (reference sequence). The CDR3 loop spans 11 amino acids.

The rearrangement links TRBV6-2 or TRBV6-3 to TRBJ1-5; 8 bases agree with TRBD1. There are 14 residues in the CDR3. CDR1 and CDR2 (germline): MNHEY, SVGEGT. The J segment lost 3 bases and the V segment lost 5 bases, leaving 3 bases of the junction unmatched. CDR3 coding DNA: TGTGCCAGCAGTAGGACAGGGATCAATCAGCCCCAGCATTTT. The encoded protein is CASSRTGINQPQHF.

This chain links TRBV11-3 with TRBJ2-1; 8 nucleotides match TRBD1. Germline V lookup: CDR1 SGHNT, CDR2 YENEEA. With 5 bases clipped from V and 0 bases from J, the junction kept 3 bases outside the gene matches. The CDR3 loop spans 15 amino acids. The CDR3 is CASSLGQGSYNEQFF. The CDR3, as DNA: TGTGCCAGCAGCCTTGGACAGGGCTCCTACAATGAGCAGTTCTTC.

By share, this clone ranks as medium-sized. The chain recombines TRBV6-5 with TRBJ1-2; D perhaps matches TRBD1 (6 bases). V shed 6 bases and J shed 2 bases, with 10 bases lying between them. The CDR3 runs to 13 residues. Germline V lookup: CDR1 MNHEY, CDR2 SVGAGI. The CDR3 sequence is CASSPDRNYGYTF. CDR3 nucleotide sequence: TGTGCCAGCAGCCCCGACAGGAACTATGGCTACACCTTC.

CDR3 coding DNA: TGTGCCGGATGGACAGTCTACAATGAGCAGTTCTTC. This codes for CAGWTVYNEQFF. The V gene is TRBV5-4, the J gene TRBJ2-1, with D possibly being TRBD1 (6 bases). Trimming removed 10 bases at V and 3 bases at J, with 11 bases between. The CDR3 consists of 12 residues. Germline loops: CDR1 SGHNT, CDR2 YYREEE (reference sequence).

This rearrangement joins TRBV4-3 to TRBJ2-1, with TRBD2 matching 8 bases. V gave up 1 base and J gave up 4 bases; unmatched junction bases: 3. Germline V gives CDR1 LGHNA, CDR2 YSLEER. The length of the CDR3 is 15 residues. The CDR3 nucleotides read TGCGCCAGCAGCCAAGGGATAGCGGGGTACAATGAGCAGTTCTTC. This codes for CASSQGIAGYNEQFF.

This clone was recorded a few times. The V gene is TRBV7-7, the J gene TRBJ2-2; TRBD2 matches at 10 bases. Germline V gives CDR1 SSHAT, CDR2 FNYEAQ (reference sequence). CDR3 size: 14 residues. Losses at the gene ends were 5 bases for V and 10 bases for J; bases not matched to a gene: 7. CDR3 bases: TGTGCCAGCAGCATGAGCGGGAGGGCCTCGGAGCTGTTTTTT. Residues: CASSMSGRASELFF.

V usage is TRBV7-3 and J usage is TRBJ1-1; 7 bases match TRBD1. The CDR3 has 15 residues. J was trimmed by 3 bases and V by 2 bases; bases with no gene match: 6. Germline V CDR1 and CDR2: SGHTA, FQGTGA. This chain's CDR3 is CASSLGVTGDTEAFF. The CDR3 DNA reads TGTGCCAGCAGCTTAGGAGTTACAGGGGACACTGAAGCTTTCTTT.

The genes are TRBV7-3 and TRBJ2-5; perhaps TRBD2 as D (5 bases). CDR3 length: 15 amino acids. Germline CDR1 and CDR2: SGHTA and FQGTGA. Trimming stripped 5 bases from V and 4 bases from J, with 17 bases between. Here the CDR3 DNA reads TGTGCCAGCAGCCCCTCGTCCGTTCGGGGAGAGACCCAGTACTTC. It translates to CASSPSSVRGETQYF.